The 22 T cell receptor beta chains below were found in one sample sequenced in a study of blood T cell repertoires in COVID-19. Profiled with immunoSEQ multiplex PCR; TCRdb holds only in-frame clones, not every one. The sample records roughly 300,000 clones, roughly 86% being singletons. The specimen sequenced was peripheral blood. All receptors derive from a man aged 18 to 29 with active or convalescent COVID-19.

The chain's CDR3 is CASSELADTQYF. The CDR3 coding sequence is TGTGCCAGCAGCGAACTAGCAGATACGCAGTATTTT. V usage is TRBV9 and J usage is TRBJ2-3; D is perhaps TRBD2 (5 bases). This CDR3 region has 12 residues. Trimming left V 3 bases short and J 4 bases short, with 6 bases between. Germline V gives CDR1 SGDLS, CDR2 YYNGEE.

J is TRBJ2-2 and V is TRBV3-1 (or the pseudogene TRBV3-2); 8 bases line up with TRBD1. Germline V gene data show CDR1 as LGHDT and CDR2 as YNNKEL (reference sequence). This CDR3 spans 16 amino acids. J lost 3 bases, V lost 0 bases, and 3 bases had no gene match. The CDR3 coding sequence is TGTGCCAGCAGCCAAGACCGACAGGGGTACACCGGGGAGCTGTTTTTT. Amino acid sequence: CASSQDRQGYTGELFF.

V is TRBV14 and J is TRBJ1-3; D not resolved. Trimming shortened V by 0 bases and J by 4 bases, and 7 bases separated the two germline ends. The CDR3 has 14 amino acids. CDR1 SGHDN and CDR2 FVKESK come from the germline V gene. CDR3: CASSQELRGNTIYF. CDR3 coding DNA: TGTGCCAGCAGCCAAGAATTGCGGGGAAACACCATATATTTT.

The chain links TRBV11-2 to TRBJ1-4; D is unresolved. V shed 5 bases and J shed 0 bases, with 13 bases lying between them. The CDR3 runs to 16 residues. Per germline, CDR1 SGHAT and CDR2 FQNNGV. The CDR3 sequence is CASSQTHITTNEKLFF. Written as DNA, the CDR3 is TGTGCCAGCAGCCAAACCCACATAACAACTAATGAAAAACTGTTTTTT.

The genes are TRBV12-3 or TRBV12-4 and TRBJ2-7; TRBD2 might be the D (5 bases). The CDR3 extends over 11 amino acids. V lost 4 bases and J 5 bases, leaving 6 bases between the germline ends. This CDR3 reads CASSYGDEQYF. In DNA form, the CDR3 reads TGTGCCAGCAGTTACGGGGACGAGCAGTACTTC.

The V call is TRBV11-2, the J call TRBJ2-7; TRBD2 is a possible D gene (5 bases). The CDR3 loop spans 15 amino acids. Per germline, CDR1 SGHAT and CDR2 FQNNGV. V was clipped by 0 bases and J by 0 bases, with 9 bases between them. The CDR3 here is CASSLDPGYSYEQYF. CDR3 sequence (DNA): TGTGCCAGCAGCTTAGATCCGGGGTACTCCTACGAGCAGTACTTC.

V is TRBV5-1 and J is TRBJ1-3, with D perhaps matching TRBD1 (5 bases). There are 13 residues in the CDR3. V shed 3 bases and J shed 7 bases, with 11 bases lying between them. Looked up from germline, CDR1 is SGHRS and CDR2 is YFSETQ. As DNA, the CDR3 is TGCGCCAGCAGCTCCGGGGAGGGGAACACCATATATTTT. Protein product: CASSSGEGNTIYF.

This clone was counted a few times. The CDR3 loop is CASSASGWDRDRFWTEQYF. CDR3 in DNA: TGTGCCAGCAGTGCCTCGGGGTGGGACAGGGACCGTTTCTGGACCGAGCAGTACTTC. The chain uses TRBV6-1 and TRBJ2-7; 9 bases line up with TRBD1. Trimming took 4 bases from V and 6 from J; bases not matched to a gene: 22. This CDR3 region has 19 residues. Germline loops: CDR1 MNHNS, CDR2 SASEGT.

This chain links TRBV4-1 with TRBJ2-7; 7 nucleotides match TRBD2. Trimming took 1 base from V and 3 from J; bases not matched to a gene: 9. The CDR3 runs 16 residues. Germline loops: CDR1 MGHRA, CDR2 YSYEKL. The CDR3 spells CASSQAPGGGLYEQYF. CDR3 DNA sequence: TGCGCCAGCAGCCAAGCCCCGGGCGGGGGACTCTACGAGCAGTACTTC.

The rearrangement links TRBV6-2 or TRBV6-3 to TRBJ2-1; D is perhaps TRBD2 (5 bases). Per the germline V gene, CDR1 is MNHEY and CDR2 is SVGEGT. The CDR3 runs to 14 residues. With 0 bases removed from V and 8 bases from J, the gap between germline ends came to 11 bases. The CDR3 sequence: CASSYSTSSDEQFF. CDR3 DNA: TGTGCCAGCAGTTACTCGACGAGTAGCGATGAGCAGTTCTTC.

The chain combines TRBV10-3 with TRBJ1-5; D unclear. This CDR3 has 15 amino acids. With 3 bases removed from V and 0 bases from J, the gap between germline ends came to 9 bases. Germline assignment: CDR1 ENHRY and CDR2 SYGVKD. CDR3 amino acids: CAISDSGLSNQPQHF. CDR3 coding DNA: TGTGCCATCAGTGACTCGGGTCTTAGCAATCAGCCCCAGCATTTT.

This chain uses TRBV27 with TRBJ2-5; the D gene is possibly TRBD2 (5 bases). Germline-derived CDR1 and CDR2 are MNHEY and SMNVEV (reference sequence). The CDR3 spans 13 residues. Deletions cut 5 bases from V and 4 bases from J, with 11 bases between. CDR3 sequence: CASSPLSGETQYF. The CDR3 DNA reads TGTGCCAGCAGTCCTTTAAGCGGAGAGACCCAGTACTTC.

V and J are TRBV13 and TRBJ2-1, with no clear D. CDR1 and CDR2 (germline): PRHDT, FYEKMQ (reference sequence). The CDR3 contains 15 residues. Trimming removed 2 bases from V and 0 bases from J, with 8 bases in between. CDR3 sequence reads: CASSLLSISYNEQFF. The CDR3 DNA follows: TGTGCCAGCAGCTTACTATCCATCTCCTACAATGAGCAGTTCTTC.

This clone was seen more than once but under ten times. The chain links TRBV14 to TRBJ2-1; TRBD1 is a possible D gene (8 bases). The V end was cut by 7 bases, the J end by 8 bases, with 18 bases between. The CDR3 spans 14 residues. Germline loops: CDR1 SGHDN, CDR2 FVKESK. DNA of the CDR3: TGTGCCAGCAACAGGGGGGGGAAGGCCTATGAGCAGTTCTTC. This translates into CASNRGGKAYEQFF.

The rearrangement joins TRBV19 to TRBJ2-3; D unclear. The CDR3 is made up of 18 amino acids. V lost 4 bases, J lost 2 bases, and 22 bases lay in between. Germline values: CDR1 LNHDA, CDR2 SQIVND (reference sequence). The DNA for the CDR3 is TGTGCCAGTAGTACTTATATTGTGGCTAACCAGGTCACAGATACGCAGTATTTT. Translating it yields CASSTYIVANQVTDTQYF.

V and J are TRBV6-5 and TRBJ1-1; 8 bases fit TRBD1. The germline CDR1 and CDR2 sequences are MNHEY and SVGAGI. There are 15 residues in the CDR3. V gave up 6 bases and J gave up 0 bases; unmatched junction bases: 6. Here the CDR3 reads CASRTGDFLNTEAFF. As DNA, the CDR3 is TGTGCCAGCAGGACAGGGGATTTTCTGAACACTGAAGCTTTCTTT.

V and J are TRBV10-3 and TRBJ1-1; 7 nucleotides align to TRBD1. Per germline, CDR1 ENHRY and CDR2 SYGVKD. Unmatched junction bases numbered 8, after V lost 10 bases and J lost 0 bases. The CDR3 has 14 amino acids. The chain's CDR3 is CATQGDTMNTEAFF. Here the CDR3 DNA reads TGTGCCACCCAGGGGGACACTATGAACACTGAAGCTTTCTTT.

The chain combines TRBV9 with TRBJ2-3; 8 nucleotides agree with TRBD2. With V trimmed by 3 bases and J by 2 bases, 8 bases remained unmatched. CDR3 length equals 16 residues. Germline V CDR1 and CDR2: SGDLS, YYNGEE. This CDR3 reads CASSAPPTSATDTQYF. In nucleotides, the CDR3 is TGTGCCAGCAGCGCGCCCCCGACTAGCGCCACAGATACGCAGTATTTT.

The chain carries TRBV5-1 and TRBJ2-7; D is perhaps TRBD1 (6 bases). V was cut by 0 bases and J by 7 bases, with 14 bases left in between. The CDR3 totals 14 residues. Germline CDR1 SGHRS, CDR2 YFSETQ. The CDR3, as DNA: TGCGCCAGCAGCTTGGGACAGGACGACCGGGAGCAGTACTTC. Protein: CASSLGQDDREQYF.

The rearrangement joins TRBV6-5 to TRBJ2-7, with D perhaps TRBD1 (5 bases). The CDR3 is 15 residues long. Trimming took off 0 bases at V and 0 bases at J, with 9 bases between the two ends. CDR1 and CDR2 from the germline V gene are MNHEY and SVGAGI. The CDR3 reads CASSYSSGLSYEQYF. The CDR3 DNA is TGTGCCAGCAGTTACTCCTCAGGGCTCTCCTACGAGCAGTACTTC.

This clone was seen a few times. CDR3 nucleotide sequence: TGTGCCAGCAGCATCAGGACTGGAAGTGCGGGAGATACGCAGTATTTT. It codes for CASSIRTGSAGDTQYF. This rearrangement joins TRBV13 to TRBJ2-3; D possibly corresponds to TRBD2 (5 bases). V was cut by 5 bases and J by 5 bases, with 20 bases left in between. Germline loops: CDR1 PRHDT, CDR2 FYEKMQ (reference sequence). The CDR3 is 16 amino acids.

CDR3 protein: CASSYGPEQYF. CDR3 in DNA: TGTGCCAGCAGTTACGGGCCCGAGCAGTACTTC. The V and J genes are TRBV6-2 or TRBV6-3 and TRBJ2-7; D unclear. Per the germline V gene, CDR1 is MNHEY and CDR2 is SVGEGT. Trimming stripped 2 bases from V and 6 bases from J, with 5 bases between. This CDR3 is built from 11 residues.